What follows are 22 T cell receptor beta chains derived from one specimen sequenced in a study of T cells in localized non-small cell lung cancer. Clones were read by immunoSEQ multiplex PCR, and TCRdb kept only the in-frame ones, dropping some. The table includes tens of thousands of clones, more than 85% detected once. The specimen was peripheral blood, collected before any cancer treatment. Receptor source: a female donor older than 55 with stage II squamous cell lung carcinoma.

This sequence joins TRBV9 and TRBJ1-3; 7 bases are a match to TRBD1. CDR1 SGDLS and CDR2 YYNGEE come from the germline V gene. V dropped 4 bases and J dropped 4; count of bases not matched to a gene: 14. The length of the CDR3 is 17 residues. The CDR3 protein is CASSRTQGERAGNTIYF. The CDR3 bases are TGTGCCAGCAGCCGAACTCAGGGGGAACGGGCCGGAAACACCATATATTTT.

Comments on this clone: An end of the junction does not agree with germline; a read error may underlie this. This chain connects TRBV20-1 to TRBJ1-2; D perhaps matches TRBD1 (5 bases). From germline, CDR1 is DFQATT and CDR2 SNEGSKA (reference sequence). The CDR3 runs to 11 residues. CDR3 in DNA: TGCAGTGCCTCTACGATACAGGCCCTCGTCTTC. Translated: CSASTIQALVF.

The rearrangement links TRBV2 to TRBJ1-1; 7 positions match TRBD1. Germline CDR1 reads SNHLY; CDR2 reads FYNNEI. V was pared by 5 bases and J by 7 bases, with 1 base of the junction left unmatched. The CDR3 consists of 11 residues. CDR3 in DNA: TGTGCCAGCAGTAACAGGGGTGAAGCTTTCTTT. Translating gives CASSNRGEAFF.

The chain combines TRBV5-1 with TRBJ2-7; possibly TRBD2 for D (6 bases). Trimming stripped 4 bases from V and 0 bases from J, with 17 bases between. CDR1 is SGHRS and CDR2 is YFSETQ in the germline V gene. This CDR3 spans 16 amino acids. This chain's CDR3 is CASSRWAGRSSYEQYF. The DNA of the CDR3 is TGCGCCAGCAGCCGGTGGGCGGGACGCAGCTCCTACGAGCAGTACTTC.

The chain employs TRBV19 and TRBJ1-1; TRBD1 matches 7 bases. The germline gives CDR1 LNHDA, CDR2 SQIVND (reference sequence). This CDR3 has 15 amino acids. The V gene end was trimmed by 3 bases and the J gene end by 0 bases; junction bases not matched to a gene: 4. CDR3 DNA: TGTGCCAGTAGTATCCACAGGGGCCTGAACACTGAAGCTTTCTTT. Protein product: CASSIHRGLNTEAFF.

CDR3 coding DNA: TGTGCCAGCAGCTTGGGAAGCAGGGCAACTAATGAAAAACTGTTTTTT. Protein: CASSLGSRATNEKLFF. This chain joins TRBV11-2 and TRBJ1-4, with a tentative D call TRBD1 (5 bases). V lost 3 bases and J lost 0, with 11 bases in between. This CDR3 has 16 residues. Germline CDR1 is SGHAT and CDR2 is FQNNGV.

The J gene is TRBJ2-5, the V gene TRBV4-3; D perhaps matches TRBD2 (6 bases). The CDR3 length is 16 residues. The germline V and J ends were trimmed by 4 bases and 0 bases, with 15 bases remaining between them. CDR1 and CDR2 (germline): LGHNA, YSLEER. The CDR3 sequence is CASSPGDRKYQETQYF. The CDR3 DNA is TGCGCCAGCAGCCCGGGGGACCGCAAGTACCAAGAGACCCAGTACTTC.

This clone was seen more than once but under ten times. The chain couples TRBV6-1 to TRBJ1-1, with a possible D match to TRBD1 (6 bases). Germline lookup yields CDR1 MNHNS and CDR2 SASEGT. The CDR3 is 14 residues long. Trimming cost V 2 bases and J 4 bases, with 11 bases left between them. CDR3 coding DNA: TGTGCCAGCAGTGAATGGGTCAGGGGCACTGAAGCTTTCTTT. Translating gives CASSEWVRGTEAFF.

J is TRBJ2-5 and V is TRBV5-4; D possibly corresponds to TRBD1 (6 bases). The germline V gene encodes CDR1 SGHNT and CDR2 YYREEE (reference sequence). V lost 4 bases to trimming and J lost 4 bases, with 14 bases between them. This CDR3 comprises 14 residues. The CDR3 is CASSPTTRGETQYF. CDR3 nucleotides: TGTGCCAGCAGCCCTACCACCAGGGGAGAGACCCAGTACTTC.

The gene calls are TRBV6-5 and TRBJ2-7; 8 bases map to TRBD2. V lost 2 bases, J lost 7 bases, and 4 bases stayed unmatched. CDR1 and CDR2 from the germline V gene are MNHEY and SVGAGI. This CDR3 has 13 amino acids. CDR3 region: CASSYRGGREQYF. CDR3 nucleotide sequence: TGTGCCAGCAGTTACCGGGGGGGTAGGGAGCAGTACTTC.

This chain links TRBV5-1 with TRBJ1-2; D unresolved. The germline gives CDR1 SGHRS, CDR2 YFSETQ. The CDR3 covers 12 residues. V dropped 0 bases and J dropped 5 bases, with 5 bases sitting between them. CDR3 region: CASSLDRYGYTF. CDR3 nucleotide sequence: TGCGCCAGCAGCTTGGACCGATATGGCTACACCTTC.

To note about this clone: Germline and junction disagree at one end, which may indicate a read error. The chain's CDR3 is CASSLAHVATDTQYF. CDR3 bases: TGTGCCAGCAGCTTGGCGCACGTCGCCACAGATACGCAGTATTTT. V usage is TRBV5-3 and J usage is TRBJ2-3; D unresolved. TRBV5-3 qualifies as an ORF whose function is uncertain. CDR3 length equals 15 residues.

This clone has only one observation. CDR3 loop: CASLGGLFLFF. DNA for the CDR3: TGTGCCAGCTTGGGAGGACTTTTCCTGTTTTTT. The V call is TRBV28, the J call TRBJ1-4; D gene unclear. CDR1 MDHEN and CDR2 SYDVKM come from the germline V gene. The V and J ends lost 8 bases and 14 bases respectively, with 15 bases between them. CDR3 size: 11 residues.

This sequence joins TRBV5-1 and TRBJ1-1; D unresolved. This CDR3 contains 16 residues. V gave up 7 bases and J gave up 4 bases, with 23 bases separating them. Germline values: CDR1 SGHRS, CDR2 YFSETQ. CDR3 region: CASALEQYKMVTEAFF. CDR3 nucleotides: TGCGCCAGCGCTCTCGAACAGTACAAGATGGTCACTGAAGCTTTCTTT. Complete variable domain (other parts from reference TRBV5-1 and TRBJ1-1): KAGVTQTPRYLIKTRGQQVTLSCSPISGHRSVSWYQQTPGQGLQFLFEYFSETQRNKGNFPGRFSGRQFSNSRSEMNVSTLELGDSALYLCASALEQYKMVTEAFFGQGTRLTVV.

The V call is TRBV5-1, the J call TRBJ2-2; D call uncertain. The CDR3 covers 15 residues. Germline V gene lookup returns CDR1 SGHRS and CDR2 YFSETQ. The V and J ends lost 3 bases and 0 bases respectively, with 9 bases between them. CDR3 DNA sequence: TGCGCCAGCAGCTCTGAGACTGCGAACACCGGGGAGCTGTTTTTT. It is translated as CASSSETANTGELFF. The variable domain in full, with the rest retrieved from reference TRBV5-1 and TRBJ2-2, is KAGVTQTPRYLIKTRGQQVTLSCSPISGHRSVSWYQQTPGQGLQFLFEYFSETQRNKGNFPGRFSGRQFSNSRSEMNVSTLELGDSALYLCASSSETANTGELFFGEGSRLTVL.

About this clone itself: Compared with germline, one end of the junction differs, possibly owing to a read error. Different DNA sequences within this sample yield the same CDR3. This chain uses TRBV5-6 with TRBJ1-1, with unresolved D. Germline V gene lookup returns CDR1 SGHDT and CDR2 YYEEEE. The CDR3 consists of 15 residues. The CDR3, as DNA: TGTGCCAGCAGCTCCATATGGGCCATTAACACTGAAGCCTTCTTT. It codes for CASSSIWAINTEAFF. The complete variable domain, with remaining parts taken from reference TRBV5-6 and TRBJ1-1, reads DAGVTQSPTHLIKTRGQQVTLRCSPKSGHDTVSWYQQALGQGPQFIFQYYEEEERQRGNFPDRFSGHQFPNYSSELNVNALLLGDSALYLCASSSIWAINTEAFFGQGTRLTVV.

The rearrangement joins TRBV9 to TRBJ2-5, with 9 bases matching TRBD2. This CDR3 has 15 residues. V was clipped by 4 bases and J by 4 bases; unmatched bases: 8. CDR1 is SGDLS, CDR2 YYNGEE, per germline. CDR3 sequence: CASSPQRGALETQYF. CDR3 nucleotides: TGTGCCAGCAGCCCCCAGCGGGGGGCCCTAGAGACCCAGTACTTC.

This chain joins TRBV7-8 and TRBJ1-5; no reliable D call. The germline V gene encodes CDR1 SGHVS and CDR2 FQNEAQ. This CDR3 contains 14 residues. Trimming took off 4 bases at V and 0 bases at J, with 7 bases between the two ends. CDR3: CASSSVYSNQPQHF. In nucleotides, the CDR3 is TGTGCCAGCAGCTCGGTTTATAGCAATCAGCCCCAGCATTTT.

The chain couples TRBV7-8 to TRBJ1-1, with a possible D match to TRBD1 (6 bases). Trimming removed 5 bases at V and 7 bases at J, with 20 bases between. The CDR3 consists of 15 residues. CDR1 SGHVS and CDR2 FQNEAQ come from the germline V gene. The CDR3 spells CASSQWDRTEVEAFF. The CDR3 DNA reads as TGTGCCAGCAGCCAATGGGACCGGACAGAGGTTGAAGCTTTCTTT.

This chain links TRBV2 with TRBJ2-1, with 8 bases identical to TRBD2. V was clipped by 1 base and J by 4 bases; unmatched bases: 3. The length of the CDR3 is 15 residues. Per the germline V gene, CDR1 is SNHLY and CDR2 is FYNNEI. In DNA form, the CDR3 reads TGTGCCAGCAGTGAAGAAACTAGCGGATACAATGAGCAGTTCTTC. Its protein is CASSEETSGYNEQFF. Full variable domain (missing parts from reference TRBV2 and TRBJ2-1): EPEVTQTPSHQVTQMGQEVILRCVPISNHLYFYWYRQILGQKVEFLVSFYNNEISEKSEIFDDQFSVERPDGSNFTLKIRSTKLEDSAMYFCASSEETSGYNEQFFGPGTRLTVL.

V is TRBV30 and J is TRBJ2-2; TRBD2 matches at 10 bases. CDR1 is GTSNPN, CDR2 SVGIG, per germline (reference sequence). The CDR3 spans 15 residues. The trim removed 0 bases at V and 10 bases at J, leaving 8 bases unmatched. In nucleotides, the CDR3 is TGTGCCTGGAGTGTGAGCGGGGGGGCGGGATCGGAGCTGTTTTTT. This encodes CAWSVSGGAGSELFF.

V is TRBV28 and J is TRBJ2-7; 14 bases fit TRBD2. Germline trimming cut 2 bases from V and 0 bases from J; bases unmatched to any gene: 6. Looked up from germline, CDR1 is MDHEN and CDR2 is SYDVKM. CDR3 length: 18 amino acids. The CDR3 reads CASSLLGLAGGHSYEQYF. For the CDR3, the DNA is TGTGCCAGCAGTTTACTTGGACTAGCGGGGGGTCACTCCTACGAGCAGTACTTC.